This TCR beta chain was identified in a study of cytomegalovirus exposure and HLA in healthy donors. Study as a whole: Among 350 to 500 genotyped donors, around 80% fell in the Caucasian-associated ancestry cluster. Broader study findings: A later analysis showed TCR association rates differing by HLA locus, peaking at DRB1 and lowest at HLA-C. In an earlier analysis, productive rearrangement rates for most beta V segments clustered near 87% or 30%.

Notes on this clone: Its antigen remains unknown.

The PCR made use of 60 Vbeta and 13 Jbeta primers. The method was immunoSEQ multiplex PCR; TCRdb's version includes in-frame clones alone and lacks a portion of them. Here the sample spans around 150,000 clones, 70% to 80% being singletons. Per the germline V gene, CDR1 is SGHNT and CDR2 is YYREEE (reference sequence). The V and J ends lost 6 bases and 0 bases respectively, with 13 bases between them. The CDR3 runs 14 residues. This rearrangement joins TRBV5-4 to TRBJ2-7; D is unresolved. Specimen: PBMCs. This TCR derives from a man in his late teens or twenties in good health and CMV-seropositive. CDR3 loop: CASTDPRSSYEQYF. CDR3 nucleotide sequence: TGTGCCAGCACAGATCCGCGGAGCTCCTACGAGCAGTACTTC. Full variable domain (remainder filled in from reference TRBV5-4 and TRBJ2-7): ETGVTQSPTHLIKTRGQQVTLRCSSQSGHNTVSWYQQALGQGPQFIFQYYREEENGRGNFPPRFSGLQFPNYSSELNVNALELDDSALYLCASTDPRSSYEQYFGPGTRLTVT.